This record covers a single TCR beta chain. Through negative isolation, CD4+ and CD8+ T cells were obtained, while TEMRA cells were enriched using FACS. cDNA came from approximately 0.5 to 1 ug RNA primed by random hexamers. TCRdb re-called the immunoSEQ multiplex PCR reads through MiXCR, storing one row per CDR3 protein. The data hold 150,000 to 160,000 distinct CDR3 sequences, with over 85% observed a single time. The sample comes from a study of CD8 T cells in Susac syndrome. Germline V CDR1 and CDR2: MNHNY, SVGAGI (reference sequence). This CDR3 is built from 13 residues. Trimming cost V 6 bases and J 7 bases, with 15 bases left between them.

The chain is built from TRBV6-6 and TRBJ1-1, with D perhaps TRBD1 (6 bases). Sequencing was carried out using CD8+ T cells from PBMCs. The TCR originated in a human donor with multiple sclerosis. The CDR3 protein is CASSQSGAVEAFF. The CDR3 nucleotides are TGTGCCAGCAGCCAGTCAGGGGCGGTTGAAGCTTTCTTT.